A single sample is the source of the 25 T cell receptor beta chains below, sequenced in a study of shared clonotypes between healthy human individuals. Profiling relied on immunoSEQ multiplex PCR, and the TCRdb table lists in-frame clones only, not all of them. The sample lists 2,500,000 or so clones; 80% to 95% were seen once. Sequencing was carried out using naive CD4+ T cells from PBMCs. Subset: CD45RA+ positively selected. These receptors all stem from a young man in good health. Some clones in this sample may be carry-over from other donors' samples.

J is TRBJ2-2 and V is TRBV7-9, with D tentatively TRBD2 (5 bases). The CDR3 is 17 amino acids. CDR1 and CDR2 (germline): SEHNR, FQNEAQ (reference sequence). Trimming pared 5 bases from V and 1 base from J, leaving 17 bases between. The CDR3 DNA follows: TGTGCCAGCAGCGCTATGAATTGGGAGCGGAACACCGGGGAGCTGTTTTTT. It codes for CASSAMNWERNTGELFF.

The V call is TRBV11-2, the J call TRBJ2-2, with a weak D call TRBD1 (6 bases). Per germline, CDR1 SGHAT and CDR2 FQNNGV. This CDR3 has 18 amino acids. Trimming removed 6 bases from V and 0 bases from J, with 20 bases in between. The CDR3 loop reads CASREPTAGQTNTGELFF. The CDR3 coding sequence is TGTGCCAGCAGGGAACCCACAGCCGGACAGACGAACACCGGGGAGCTGTTTTTT.

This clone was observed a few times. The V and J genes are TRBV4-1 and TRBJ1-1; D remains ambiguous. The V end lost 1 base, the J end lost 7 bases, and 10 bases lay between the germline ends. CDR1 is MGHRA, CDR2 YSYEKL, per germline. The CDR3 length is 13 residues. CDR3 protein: CASSQGALVEAFF. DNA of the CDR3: TGCGCCAGCAGCCAAGGGGCTTTGGTTGAAGCTTTCTTT.

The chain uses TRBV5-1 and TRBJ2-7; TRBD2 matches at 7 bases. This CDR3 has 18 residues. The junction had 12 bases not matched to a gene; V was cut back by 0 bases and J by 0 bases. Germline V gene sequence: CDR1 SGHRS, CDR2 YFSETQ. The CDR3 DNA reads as TGCGCCAGCAGCTTGGGGACGGTCCGGCGGGAGAGCTCCTACGAGCAGTACTTC. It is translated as CASSLGTVRRESSYEQYF.

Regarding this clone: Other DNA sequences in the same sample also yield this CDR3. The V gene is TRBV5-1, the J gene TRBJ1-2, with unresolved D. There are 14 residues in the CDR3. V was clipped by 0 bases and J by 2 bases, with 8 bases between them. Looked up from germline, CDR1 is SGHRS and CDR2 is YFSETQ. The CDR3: CASSLVPENYGYTF. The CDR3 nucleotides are TGCGCCAGCAGCTTGGTCCCAGAAAACTATGGCTACACCTTC.

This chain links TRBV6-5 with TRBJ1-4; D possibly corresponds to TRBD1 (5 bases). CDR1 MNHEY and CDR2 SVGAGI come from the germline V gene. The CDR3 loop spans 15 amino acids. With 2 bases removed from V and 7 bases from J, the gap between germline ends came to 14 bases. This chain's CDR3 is CASSYRPRGGEKLFF. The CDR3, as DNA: TGTGCCAGCAGTTACCGTCCCCGGGGGGGTGAAAAACTGTTTTTT.

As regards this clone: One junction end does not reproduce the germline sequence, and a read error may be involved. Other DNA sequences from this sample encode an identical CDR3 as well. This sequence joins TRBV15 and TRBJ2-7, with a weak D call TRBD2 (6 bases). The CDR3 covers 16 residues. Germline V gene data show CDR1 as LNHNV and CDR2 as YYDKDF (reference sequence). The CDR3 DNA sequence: TGTGCCACCAGCAGAGGAGGGACTCTCAGCTCCTACGAGCAGTATTTC. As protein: CATSRGGTLSSYEQYF.

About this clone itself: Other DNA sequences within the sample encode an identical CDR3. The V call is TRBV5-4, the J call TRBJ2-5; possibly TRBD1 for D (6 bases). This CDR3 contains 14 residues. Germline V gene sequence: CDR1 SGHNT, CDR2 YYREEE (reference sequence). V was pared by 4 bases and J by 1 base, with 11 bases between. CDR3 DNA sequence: TGTGCCAGCAGCCTCGGACAGACCCAAGAGACCCAGTACTTC. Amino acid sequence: CASSLGQTQETQYF.

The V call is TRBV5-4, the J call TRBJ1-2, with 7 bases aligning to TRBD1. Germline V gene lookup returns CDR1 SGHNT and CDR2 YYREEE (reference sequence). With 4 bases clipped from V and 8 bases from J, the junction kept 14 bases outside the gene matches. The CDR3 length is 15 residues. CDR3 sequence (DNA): TGTGCCAGCAGCCACGTGACAGGGACCGCGGAGGGCTACACCTTC. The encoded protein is CASSHVTGTAEGYTF.

Written as DNA, the CDR3 is TGTGCCAGCAGTGAAGCGGGTGCCGCCCTCGGGTACGAGCAGTACTTC. Translating gives CASSEAGAALGYEQYF. The rearrangement links TRBV25-1 to TRBJ2-7; TRBD2 is a possible D gene (5 bases). Germline-derived CDR1 and CDR2 are MGHDK and SYGVNS. The CDR3 has 16 residues. The V and J ends lost 2 bases and 4 bases respectively, with 18 bases between them.

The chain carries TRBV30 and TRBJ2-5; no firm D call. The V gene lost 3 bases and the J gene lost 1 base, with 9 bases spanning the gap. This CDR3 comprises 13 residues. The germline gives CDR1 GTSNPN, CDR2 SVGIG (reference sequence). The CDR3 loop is CAWSWAAQETQYF. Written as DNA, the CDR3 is TGTGCCTGGAGCTGGGCGGCCCAAGAGACCCAGTACTTC.

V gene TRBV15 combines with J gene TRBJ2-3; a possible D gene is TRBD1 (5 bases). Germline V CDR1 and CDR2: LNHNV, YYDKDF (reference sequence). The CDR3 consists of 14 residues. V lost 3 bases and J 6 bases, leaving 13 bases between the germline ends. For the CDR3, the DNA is TGTGCCACCAGCAGGGCAGGGTTGGCGGATACGCAGTATTTT. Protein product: CATSRAGLADTQYF.

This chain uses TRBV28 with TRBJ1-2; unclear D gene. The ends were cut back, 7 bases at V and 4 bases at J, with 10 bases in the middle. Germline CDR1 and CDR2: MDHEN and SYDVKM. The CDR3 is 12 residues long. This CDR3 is CASIRPGYGYTF. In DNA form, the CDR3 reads TGTGCCAGCATCAGACCTGGCTATGGCTACACCTTC.

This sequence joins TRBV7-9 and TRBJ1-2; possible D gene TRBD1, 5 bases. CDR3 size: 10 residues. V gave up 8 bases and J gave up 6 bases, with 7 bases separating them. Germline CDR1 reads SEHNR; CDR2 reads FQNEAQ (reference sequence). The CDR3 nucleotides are TGTGCCAGCGGGGGGGATGGCTACACCTTC. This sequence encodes CASGGDGYTF.

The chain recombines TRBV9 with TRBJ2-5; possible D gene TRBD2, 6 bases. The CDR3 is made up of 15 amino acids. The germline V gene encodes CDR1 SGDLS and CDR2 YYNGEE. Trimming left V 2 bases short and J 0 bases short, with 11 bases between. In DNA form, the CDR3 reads TGTGCCAGCAGCGTGGGGGGTATTAACCAAGAGACCCAGTACTTC. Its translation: CASSVGGINQETQYF.

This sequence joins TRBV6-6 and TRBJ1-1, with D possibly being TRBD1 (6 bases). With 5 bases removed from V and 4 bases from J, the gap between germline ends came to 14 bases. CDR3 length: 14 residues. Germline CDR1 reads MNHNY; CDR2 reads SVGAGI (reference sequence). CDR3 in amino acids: CASSRTGLGTEAFF. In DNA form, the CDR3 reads TGTGCCAGCAGTCGAACAGGGTTAGGCACTGAAGCTTTCTTT.

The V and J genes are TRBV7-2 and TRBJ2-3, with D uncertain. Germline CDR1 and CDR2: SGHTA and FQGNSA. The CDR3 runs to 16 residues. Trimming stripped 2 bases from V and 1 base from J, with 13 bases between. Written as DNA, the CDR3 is TGTGCCAGCAGCTTATTTTCAGCAGGCGGCACAGATACGCAGTATTTT. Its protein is CASSLFSAGGTDTQYF.

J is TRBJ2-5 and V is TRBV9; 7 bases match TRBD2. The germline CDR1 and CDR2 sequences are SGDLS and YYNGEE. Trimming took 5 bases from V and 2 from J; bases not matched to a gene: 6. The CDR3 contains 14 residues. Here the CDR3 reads CASSPRGRQETQYF. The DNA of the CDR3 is TGTGCCAGCAGTCCGCGGGGGAGACAAGAGACCCAGTACTTC.

CDR3 amino acids: CASSMNPGSEQYF. The DNA of the CDR3 is TGTGCCAGTAGTATGAATCCGGGAAGCGAGCAGTACTTC. The V and J genes are TRBV19 and TRBJ2-7, with D perhaps TRBD2 (5 bases). V was shortened by 3 bases and J by 6 bases, with 12 bases between the two germline ends. The germline V gene encodes CDR1 LNHDA and CDR2 SQIVND (reference sequence). This CDR3 spans 13 amino acids.

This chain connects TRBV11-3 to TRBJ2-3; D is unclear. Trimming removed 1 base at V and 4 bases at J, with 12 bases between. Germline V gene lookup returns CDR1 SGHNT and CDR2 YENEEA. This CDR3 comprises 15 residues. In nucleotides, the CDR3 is TGTGCCAGCAGCTTAGTTTCGGGTCGGGCAGATACGCAGTATTTT. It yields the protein CASSLVSGRADTQYF.

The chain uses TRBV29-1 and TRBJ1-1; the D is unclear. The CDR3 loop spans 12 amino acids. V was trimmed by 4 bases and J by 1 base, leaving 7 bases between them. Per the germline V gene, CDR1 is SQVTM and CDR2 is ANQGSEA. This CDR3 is CSVAAQNTEAFF. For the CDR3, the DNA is TGCAGCGTTGCAGCACAGAACACTGAAGCTTTCTTT.

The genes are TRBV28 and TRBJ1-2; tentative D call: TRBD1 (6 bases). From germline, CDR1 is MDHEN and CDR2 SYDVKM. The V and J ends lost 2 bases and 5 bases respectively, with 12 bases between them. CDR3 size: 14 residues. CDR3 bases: TGTGCCAGCAGTTTACCCGGACAGTGGTATGGCTACACCTTC. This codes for CASSLPGQWYGYTF.

The CDR3 sequence is CASSQDGGALFSYEQYF. CDR3 bases: TGCGCCAGCAGCCAAGATGGCGGGGCCCTTTTCTCCTACGAGCAGTACTTC. The chain recombines TRBV4-1 with TRBJ2-7; tentative D call: TRBD2 (6 bases). V lost 0 bases, J lost 0 bases, and 15 bases lay in between. Per germline, CDR1 MGHRA and CDR2 YSYEKL. This CDR3 is 17 amino acids long.

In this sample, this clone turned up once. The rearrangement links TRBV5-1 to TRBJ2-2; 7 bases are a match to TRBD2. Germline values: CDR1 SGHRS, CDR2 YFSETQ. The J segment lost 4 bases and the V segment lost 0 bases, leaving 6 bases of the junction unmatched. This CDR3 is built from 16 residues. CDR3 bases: TGCGCCAGCAGCTTGGCGGCGGGAGAGGGCACCGGGGAGCTGTTTTTT. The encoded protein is CASSLAAGEGTGELFF.

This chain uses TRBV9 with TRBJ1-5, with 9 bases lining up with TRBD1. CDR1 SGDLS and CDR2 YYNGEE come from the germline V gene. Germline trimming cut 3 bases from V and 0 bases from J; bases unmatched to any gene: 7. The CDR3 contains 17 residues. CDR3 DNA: TGTGCCAGCAGCGCGGGACAGGGAATGAGTAGCAATCAGCCCCAGCATTTT. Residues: CASSAGQGMSSNQPQHF.